This record looks at one T cell receptor beta chain sequence and its context. The sample is drawn from a study of blood T cell repertoires in COVID-19. Study information: COVID-19 samples collected from the United States, Italy and Spain covered acute and convalescent phases. T cells, B-cell-depleted T cells, or PBMCs supplied cDNA or gDNA.

In the original processing: It was from reference gene primer amplification that nucleated cell counts were estimated. Clones were sequenced by immunoSEQ multiplex PCR, and TCRdb holds only the in-frame ones, with some missing. D and trimming were read from the DNA, whereas the V and J calls and clone size are those reported in that table. The data contain 150,000 to 200,000 clones, roughly 81% of them singletons. Germline CDR1 is SGHRS and CDR2 is YFSETQ. The CDR3 spans 15 residues. V gave up 2 bases and J gave up 5 bases; unmatched junction bases: 8. The TCR was taken from a man between 35 and 55 years old with acute or convalescent COVID-19. The V gene is TRBV5-1, the J gene TRBJ2-7, with TRBD1 matching 9 bases. Material: peripheral blood. In nucleotides, the CDR3 is TGCGCCAGCAGCTTACAGGGACAGGGAGTCAACGAGCAGTACTTC. Protein sequence: CASSLQGQGVNEQYF.